This T cell receptor beta chain was retrieved from a study of T cells after yellow fever vaccination. This CDR3 spans 14 amino acids. Trimming left V 0 bases short and J 4 bases short, with 10 bases between. Germline-derived CDR1 and CDR2 are SGHRS and YFSETQ. Each CDR3 protein gets one entry after TCRdb re-called the 5' RACE reads with MiXCR. The sample includes around 610,000 distinct CDR3 sequences, around an eighth of them seen just once. A few counts support this clonotype. The material was PBMCs, obtained on the day of the yellow fever booster vaccination. This chain links TRBV5-1 with TRBJ2-5, with D perhaps matching TRBD1 or TRBD2 (5 bases each). This TCR was recovered from a young man who received the YFV17D yellow fever vaccine. The CDR3, as DNA: TGCGCCAGCAGCTTGGGTTCGGGGCCAGAGACCCAGTACTTC. This encodes CASSLGSGPETQYF.